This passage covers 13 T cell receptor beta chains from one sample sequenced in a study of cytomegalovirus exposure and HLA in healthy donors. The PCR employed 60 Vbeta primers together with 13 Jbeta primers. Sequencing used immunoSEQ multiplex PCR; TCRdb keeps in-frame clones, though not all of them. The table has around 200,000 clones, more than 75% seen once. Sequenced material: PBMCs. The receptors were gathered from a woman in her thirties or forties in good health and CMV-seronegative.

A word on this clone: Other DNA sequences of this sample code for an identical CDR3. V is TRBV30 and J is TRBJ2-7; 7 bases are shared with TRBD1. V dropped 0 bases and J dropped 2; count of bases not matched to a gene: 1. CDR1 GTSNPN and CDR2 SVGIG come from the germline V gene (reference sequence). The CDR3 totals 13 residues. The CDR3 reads CAWSVGGAYEQYF. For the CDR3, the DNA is TGTGCCTGGAGTGTAGGGGGCGCCTACGAGCAGTACTTC.

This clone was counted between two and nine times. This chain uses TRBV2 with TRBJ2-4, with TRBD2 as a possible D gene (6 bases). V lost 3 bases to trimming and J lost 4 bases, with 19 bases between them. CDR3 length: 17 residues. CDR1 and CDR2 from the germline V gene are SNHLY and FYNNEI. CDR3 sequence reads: CASSDGWETGTKNIQYF. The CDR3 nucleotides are TGTGCCAGCAGTGATGGTTGGGAGACCGGGACTAAAAACATTCAGTACTTC.

CDR3 residues: CASSLANWNTEAFF. The CDR3 bases are TGCGCCAGCAGCTTGGCCAATTGGAACACTGAAGCTTTCTTT. The V gene is TRBV5-1, the J gene TRBJ1-1; D uncertain. Per the germline V gene, CDR1 is SGHRS and CDR2 is YFSETQ. V dropped 0 bases and J dropped 1 base, with 7 bases sitting between them. This CDR3 is built from 14 residues. Complete variable domain (other parts from reference TRBV5-1 and TRBJ1-1): KAGVTQTPRYLIKTRGQQVTLSCSPISGHRSVSWYQQTPGQGLQFLFEYFSETQRNKGNFPGRFSGRQFSNSRSEMNVSTLELGDSALYLCASSLANWNTEAFFGQGTRLTVV.

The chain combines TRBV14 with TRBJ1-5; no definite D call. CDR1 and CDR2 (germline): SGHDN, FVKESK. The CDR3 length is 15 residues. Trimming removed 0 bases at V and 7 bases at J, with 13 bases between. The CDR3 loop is CASSQDKLWAQPQHF. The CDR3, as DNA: TGTGCCAGCAGCCAAGACAAGTTATGGGCGCAGCCCCAGCATTTT. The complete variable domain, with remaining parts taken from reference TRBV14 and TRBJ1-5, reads EAGVTQFPSHSVIEKGQTVTLRCDPISGHDNLYWYRRVMGKEIKFLLHFVKESKQDESGMPNNRFLAERTGGTYSTLKVQPAELEDSGVYFCASSQDKLWAQPQHFGDGTRLSIL.

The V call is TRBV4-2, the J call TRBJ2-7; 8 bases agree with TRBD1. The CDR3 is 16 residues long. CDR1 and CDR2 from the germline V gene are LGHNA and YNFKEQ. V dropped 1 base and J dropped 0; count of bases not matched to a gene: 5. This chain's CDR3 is CASSQVGQGGSYEQYF. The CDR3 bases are TGTGCCAGCAGCCAAGTAGGACAGGGAGGCTCCTACGAGCAGTACTTC.

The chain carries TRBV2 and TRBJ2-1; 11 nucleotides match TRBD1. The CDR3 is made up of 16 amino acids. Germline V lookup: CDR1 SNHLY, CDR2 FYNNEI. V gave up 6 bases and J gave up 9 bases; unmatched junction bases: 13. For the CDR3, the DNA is TGTGCCAGCAGCCGTTATGAGGGACAGGGGGGAAGTGAGCAGTTCTTC. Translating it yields CASSRYEGQGGSEQFF. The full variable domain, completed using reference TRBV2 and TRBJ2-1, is EPEVTQTPSHQVTQMGQEVILRCVPISNHLYFYWYRQILGQKVEFLVSFYNNEISEKSEIFDDQFSVERPDGSNFTLKIRSTKLEDSAMYFCASSRYEGQGGSEQFFGPGTRLTVL.

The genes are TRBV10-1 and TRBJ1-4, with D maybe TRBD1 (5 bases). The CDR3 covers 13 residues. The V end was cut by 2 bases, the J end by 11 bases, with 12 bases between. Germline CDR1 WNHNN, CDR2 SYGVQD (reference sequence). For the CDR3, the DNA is TGCGCCAGCAGTGAGCGGCCTCGGGGGAAACTGTTTTTT. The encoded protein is CASSERPRGKLFF.

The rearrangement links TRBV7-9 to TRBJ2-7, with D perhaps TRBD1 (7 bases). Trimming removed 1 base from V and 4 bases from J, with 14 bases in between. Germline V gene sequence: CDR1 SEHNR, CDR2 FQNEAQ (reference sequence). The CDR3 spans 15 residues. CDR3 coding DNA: TGTGCCAGCAGCTTAGAGGGGGCCGGACTATACGAGCAGTACTTC. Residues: CASSLEGAGLYEQYF.

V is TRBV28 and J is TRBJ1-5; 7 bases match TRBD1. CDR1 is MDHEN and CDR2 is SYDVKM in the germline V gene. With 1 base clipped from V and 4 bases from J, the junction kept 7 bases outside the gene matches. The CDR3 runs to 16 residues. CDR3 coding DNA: TGTGCCAGCAGTTTATACCCAGGGGGTAGGAATCAGCCCCAGCATTTT. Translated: CASSLYPGGRNQPQHF.

CDR3 region: CASSAGLITEETQYF. The DNA of the CDR3 is TGTGCCAGCAGCGCGGGACTTATAACAGAAGAGACCCAGTACTTC. This chain links TRBV9 with TRBJ2-5, with a tentative D call TRBD2 (6 bases). The germline CDR1 and CDR2 sequences are SGDLS and YYNGEE. V gave up 3 bases and J gave up 3 bases, with 15 bases separating them. This CDR3 region has 15 residues. Drawing the rest from reference TRBV9 and TRBJ2-5, the complete variable domain is DSGVTQTPKHLITATGQRVTLRCSPRSGDLSVYWYQQSLDQGLQFLIQYYNGEERAKGNILERFSAQQFPDLHSELNLSSLELGDSALYFCASSAGLITEETQYFGPGTRLLVL.

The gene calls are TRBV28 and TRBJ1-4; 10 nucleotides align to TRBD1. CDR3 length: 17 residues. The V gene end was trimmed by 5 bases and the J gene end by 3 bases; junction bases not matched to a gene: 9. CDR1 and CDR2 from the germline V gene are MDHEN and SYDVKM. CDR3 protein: CASSPGDRGLSNEKLFF. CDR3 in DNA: TGTGCCAGCAGTCCTGGGGACAGGGGCTTATCTAATGAAAAACTGTTTTTT.

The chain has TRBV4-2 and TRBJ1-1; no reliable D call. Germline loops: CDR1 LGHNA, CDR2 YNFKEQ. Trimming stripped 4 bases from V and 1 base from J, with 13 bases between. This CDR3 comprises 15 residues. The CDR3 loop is CASSLAFGGNTEAFF. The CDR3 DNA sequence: TGTGCCAGCAGCCTGGCTTTTGGAGGGAACACTGAAGCTTTCTTT.

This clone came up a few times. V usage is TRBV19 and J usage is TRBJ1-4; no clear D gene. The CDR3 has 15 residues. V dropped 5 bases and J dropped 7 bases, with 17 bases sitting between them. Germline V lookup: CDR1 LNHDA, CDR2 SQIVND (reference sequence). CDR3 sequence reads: CASSSSDLAREKLFF. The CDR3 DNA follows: TGTGCCAGTAGTTCATCGGACCTAGCGCGTGAAAAACTGTTTTTT.